This TCR beta chain was identified in a study of T cell clonotyping in hematopoietic cell transplantation. Some clones are missing from TCRdb's copy, which holds only in-frame ones; the method was immunoSEQ multiplex PCR. The table lists 3,200 or so clones, over 60% of them singletons. Recipient blood drawn about 28 days pretransplant and days 30, 100, 180 after. The sample holds one count of this clone. Its antigen is unidentified. With 5 bases removed from V and 4 bases from J, the gap between germline ends came to 17 bases. This CDR3 comprises 15 residues. The germline CDR1 and CDR2 sequences are SGHVS and FNYEAQ. Study-level points and caveats: Few recipient clonotypes overlapped donors; over 97% were de novo at given depth. Pathologically expanded recipient clonotypes increased progressively from day 30 to day 180 as diversity fell.

This receptor was obtained from a female patient aged 30-39 years who had an allogeneic stem cell transplant, so T cells may come from the graft donor. Some clones in this sample may be carry-over from other donors' samples. The chain joins TRBV7-6 to TRBJ1-2, with a weak D call TRBD1 (5 bases). The sequenced sample was peripheral blood mononuclear cells, obtained 30 days after allogeneic stem cell transplant. The CDR3 reads CASSPSTGTSYGYTF. The DNA of the CDR3 is TGTGCCAGCAGCCCATCGACCGGGACCTCCTATGGCTACACCTTC.